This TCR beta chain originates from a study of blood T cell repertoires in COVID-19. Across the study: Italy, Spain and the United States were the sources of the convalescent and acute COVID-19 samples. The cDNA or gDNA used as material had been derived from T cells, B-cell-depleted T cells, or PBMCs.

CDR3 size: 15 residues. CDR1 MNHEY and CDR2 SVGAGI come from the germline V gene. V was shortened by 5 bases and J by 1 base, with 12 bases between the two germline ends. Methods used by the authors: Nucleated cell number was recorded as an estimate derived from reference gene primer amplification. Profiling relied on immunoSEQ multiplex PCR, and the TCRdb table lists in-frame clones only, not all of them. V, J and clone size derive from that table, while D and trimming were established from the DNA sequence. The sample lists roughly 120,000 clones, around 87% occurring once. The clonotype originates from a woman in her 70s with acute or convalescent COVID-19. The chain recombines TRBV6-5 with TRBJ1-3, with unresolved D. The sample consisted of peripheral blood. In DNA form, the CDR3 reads TGTGCCAGCAGTATAGCTATGGTTTCTGGAAACACCATATATTTT. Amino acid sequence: CASSIAMVSGNTIYF.